The sequence of this T cell receptor beta chain was determined in a study of identifying expanded T cells in peripheral blood. During the collection period, no donor immune events like infections were recorded. Findings and limits, study-wide: Approximately 2-week clone count variance significantly increased as total template count grew. About 1.3 clones differed between technical replicates, versus around 15 and 19 over time.

Profiling relied on immunoSEQ multiplex PCR, and the TCRdb table lists in-frame clones only, not all of them. The profile covers under 95,000 clones, with roughly 90% appearing a single time and around 2.8% taken by the ten largest. Note on this clone: The antigen is not known.

V lost 0 bases and J 6 bases, leaving 16 bases between the germline ends. This CDR3 region has 15 residues. Germline CDR1 SGDLS, CDR2 YYNGEE. The chain carries TRBV9 and TRBJ2-7; the D gene is possibly TRBD2 (6 bases). Sequences were obtained from blood. The clonotype comes from a person aged 18-70 years in good health. For the CDR3, the DNA is TGTGCCAGCAGCGTAGGAAACACAGGAGGGTCCGAGCAGTACTTC. Protein: CASSVGNTGGSEQYF.